This TCR beta chain was captured by sequencing in a study of blood T cell repertoires in COVID-19 (TCRdb year 2020). For context, the study as a whole: Samples from collaborators originated in the United States, Italy and Spain and spanned both the acute and convalescent phases of COVID-19. Samples came from the ongoing ImmuneRACE study (first 160 participants) plus 1,254 subjects from 6 global collaborators. A de-identified subject ID, COVID-19 status, age in years and sex were almost always included in the sample metadata. The dataset comprised deeply sampled blood TCRbeta repertoires from subjects exposed to, actively infected with, or recovered from COVID-19. A freely available public database, intended as a resource for researchers studying the immune response to SARS-CoV-2, is where the repertoires were released. Where HLA class I and class II types were available, the types were taken from metadata supplied by the sample provider, not from assay-based typing. The prospective study material was composed of cDNA or gDNA derived from T cells, B-cell-depleted T cells, or PBMCs.

A distance of 11 bases separates the germline ends of V and J, which lose 2 bases and 1 base respectively. For CDR1 and CDR2, the germline V gene lists KGHDR and SFDVKD. There are 16 amino acids in the CDR3, from cysteine to phenylalanine inclusive. Only the CDR3 part of the read is kept: 48 bases, read in frame from the first base. What the study reported, not specific to this receptor: How much clinical and demographic metadata was included differed by source and by participant, and the metadata was provided uncurated.

Details on this clone: Its antigen is currently not known. Qualities for individual bases were not recorded, and no much larger clone is one base off.

TCRbeta CDR3 regions were amplified from genomic DNA using the immunoSEQ Assay, a bias-controlled multiplex PCR. As for how the authors treated the data: The number of nucleated cells in each sample was estimated from the amplification of reference gene primers within the assay. Sequence reads were collapsed and filtered to measure the absolute abundance of every unique TCRbeta CDR3 rearrangement. For each sample, productive Simpson clonality was calculated by taking the square root of Simpson's diversity index across productive rearrangements. TCRdb mirrors the immuneACCESS table, restricted to in-frame sequences. Some clones are absent from its copies; in checked studies, under half trace to an unresolved V gene, and the reason for the others is unknown. That table supplies the V and J calls and clone size; D and trimming were determined from the DNA. The sample table lists about 410,000 clones, around 91% of them with a count of one. The biggest ten clones account for approximately 0.65% of the sample.

In the prospective study, participants were roughly 18 to 100 years old, resided in about two dozen geographic areas of the United States, and were enrolled through a virtual design. In the prospective study, cohorts were assigned on the basis of participant-reported clinical history obtained from a screening survey and a study questionnaire. Recovered participants in ImmuneRACE Cohort 3 were defined by two consecutive negative NP/OP PCR tests, clearance by a healthcare professional, or resolution of symptoms. Mobile phlebotomists in the prospective study collected whole blood, serum and a nasopharyngeal or oropharyngeal swab from every participant. Participants in the prospective study had the option to provide additional blood draws and questionnaires over a roughly 2-month period. Before DNA extraction, prospective study blood samples were shipped either frozen or at room temperature.

This clonotype originated in a young man who had recovered from COVID-19. The chain employs TRBV24-1 and TRBJ2-4; 6 matching bases give a weak D call of TRBD2. The sequenced sample was PBMCs or T cells enriched from blood (not recorded which). CDR3 reads: CATSDSRGWAKNIQYF. The DNA sequence is given as TGTGCCACCAGTGATTCCCGGGGGTGGGCCAAAAACATTCAGTACTTC.